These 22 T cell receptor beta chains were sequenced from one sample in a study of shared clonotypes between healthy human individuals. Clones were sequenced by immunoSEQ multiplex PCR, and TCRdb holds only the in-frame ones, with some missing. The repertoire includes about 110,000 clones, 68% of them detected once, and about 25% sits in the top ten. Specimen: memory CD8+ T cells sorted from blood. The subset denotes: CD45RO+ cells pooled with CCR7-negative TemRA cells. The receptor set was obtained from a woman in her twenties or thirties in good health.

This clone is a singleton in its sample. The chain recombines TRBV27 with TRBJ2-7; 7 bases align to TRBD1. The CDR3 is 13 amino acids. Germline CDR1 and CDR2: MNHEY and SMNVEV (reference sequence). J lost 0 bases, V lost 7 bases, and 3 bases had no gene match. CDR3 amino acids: CASTPGGSYEQYF. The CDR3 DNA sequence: TGTGCCAGCACCCCAGGGGGCTCCTACGAGCAGTACTTC.

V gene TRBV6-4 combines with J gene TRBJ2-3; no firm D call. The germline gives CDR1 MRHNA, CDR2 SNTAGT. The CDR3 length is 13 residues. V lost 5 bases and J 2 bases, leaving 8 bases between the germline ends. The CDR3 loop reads CASSSKDTDTQYF. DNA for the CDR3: TGTGCCAGCAGTTCCAAGGACACAGATACGCAGTATTTT.

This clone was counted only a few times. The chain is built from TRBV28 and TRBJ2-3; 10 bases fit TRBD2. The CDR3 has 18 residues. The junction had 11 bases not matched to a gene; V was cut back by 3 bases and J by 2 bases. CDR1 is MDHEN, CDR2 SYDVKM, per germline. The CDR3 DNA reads TGTGCCAGCAGTTTCCGGCTAGCGGGAGTGCGGAACACAGATACGCAGTATTTT. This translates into CASSFRLAGVRNTDTQYF.

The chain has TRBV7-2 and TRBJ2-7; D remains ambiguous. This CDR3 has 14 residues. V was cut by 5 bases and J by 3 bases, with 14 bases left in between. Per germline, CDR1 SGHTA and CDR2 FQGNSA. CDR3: CASSPDLGFYEQYF. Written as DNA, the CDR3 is TGTGCCAGCAGCCCGGACCTTGGGTTCTACGAGCAGTACTTC.

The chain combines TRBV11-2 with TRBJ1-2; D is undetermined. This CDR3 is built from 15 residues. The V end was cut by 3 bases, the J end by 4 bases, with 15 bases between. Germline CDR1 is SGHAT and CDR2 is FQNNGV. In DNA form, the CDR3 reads TGTGCCAGCAGCTTCTCACGGGGTACCCTCTATGGCTACACCTTC. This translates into CASSFSRGTLYGYTF.

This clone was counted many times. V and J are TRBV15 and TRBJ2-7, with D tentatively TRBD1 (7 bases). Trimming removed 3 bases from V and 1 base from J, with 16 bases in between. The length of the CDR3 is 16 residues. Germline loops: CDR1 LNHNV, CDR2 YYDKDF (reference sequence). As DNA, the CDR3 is TGTGCCACCAGCAGGGGGTCGGGGGACAGTTCCTACGAGCAGTACTTC. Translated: CATSRGSGDSSYEQYF.

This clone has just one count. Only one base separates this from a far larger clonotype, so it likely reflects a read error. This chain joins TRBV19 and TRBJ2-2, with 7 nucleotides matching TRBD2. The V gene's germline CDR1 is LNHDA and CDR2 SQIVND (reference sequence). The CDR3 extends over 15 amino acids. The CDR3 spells CASSKWGGSNGELLF. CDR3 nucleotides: TGTGCCAGTAGCAAATGGGGCGGGAGCAACGGGGAGCTGCTTTTT.

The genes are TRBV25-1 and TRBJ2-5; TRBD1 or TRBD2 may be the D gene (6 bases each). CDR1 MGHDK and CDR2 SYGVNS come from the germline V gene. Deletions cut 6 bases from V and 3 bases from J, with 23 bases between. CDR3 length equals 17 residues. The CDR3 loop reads CASSDLEGVTEKETQYF. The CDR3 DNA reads TGTGCCAGCAGCGACCTGGAGGGGGTGACAGAGAAAGAGACCCAGTACTTC.

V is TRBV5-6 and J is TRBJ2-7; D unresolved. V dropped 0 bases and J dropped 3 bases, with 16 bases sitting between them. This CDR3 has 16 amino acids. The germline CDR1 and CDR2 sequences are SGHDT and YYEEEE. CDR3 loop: CASSLGVDPGIYEQYF. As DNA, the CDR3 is TGTGCCAGCAGCTTGGGGGTGGACCCAGGAATCTACGAGCAGTACTTC.

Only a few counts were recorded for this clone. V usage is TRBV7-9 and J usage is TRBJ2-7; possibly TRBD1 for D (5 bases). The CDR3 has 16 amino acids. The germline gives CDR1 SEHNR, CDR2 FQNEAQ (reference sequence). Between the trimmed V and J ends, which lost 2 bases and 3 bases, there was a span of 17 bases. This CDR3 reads CASSLHTGLGNYEQYF. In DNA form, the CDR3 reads TGTGCCAGCAGCTTACATACAGGTCTCGGAAACTACGAGCAGTACTTC. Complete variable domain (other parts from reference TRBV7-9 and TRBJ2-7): DTGVSQNPRHKITKRGQNVTFRCDPISEHNRLYWYRQTLGQGPEFLTYFQNEAQLEKSRLLSDRFSAERPKGSFSTLEIQRTEQGDSAMYLCASSLHTGLGNYEQYFGPGTRLTVT.

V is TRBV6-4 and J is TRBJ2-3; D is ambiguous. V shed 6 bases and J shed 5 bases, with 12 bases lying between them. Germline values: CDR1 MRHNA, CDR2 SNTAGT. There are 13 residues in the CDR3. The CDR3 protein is CASSDEAKDTQYF. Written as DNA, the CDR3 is TGTGCCAGCAGCGACGAGGCCAAAGATACGCAGTATTTT.

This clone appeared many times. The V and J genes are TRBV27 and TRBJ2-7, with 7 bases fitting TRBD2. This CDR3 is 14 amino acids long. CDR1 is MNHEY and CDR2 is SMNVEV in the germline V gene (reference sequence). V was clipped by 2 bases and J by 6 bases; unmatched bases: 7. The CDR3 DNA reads TGTGCCAGCAGTTTAAGGACTAGTTCCCTCGAGCAGTACTTC. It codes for CASSLRTSSLEQYF.

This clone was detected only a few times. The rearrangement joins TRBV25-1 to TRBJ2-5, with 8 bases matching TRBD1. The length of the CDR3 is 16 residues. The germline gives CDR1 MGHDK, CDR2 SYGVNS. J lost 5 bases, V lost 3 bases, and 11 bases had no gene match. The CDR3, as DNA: TGTGCCAGCAGTGAGGATTCAGGGGGCGATGGGGAGACCCAGTACTTC. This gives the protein CASSEDSGGDGETQYF.

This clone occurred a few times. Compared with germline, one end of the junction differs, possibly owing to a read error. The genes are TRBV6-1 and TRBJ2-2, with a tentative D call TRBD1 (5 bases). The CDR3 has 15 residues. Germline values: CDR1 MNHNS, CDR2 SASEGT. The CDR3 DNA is TGTGCCAGCAGTCCCTCGGCAGGGAACGCCGGGGAGCTGTTTTTT. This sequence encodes CASSPSAGNAGELFF.

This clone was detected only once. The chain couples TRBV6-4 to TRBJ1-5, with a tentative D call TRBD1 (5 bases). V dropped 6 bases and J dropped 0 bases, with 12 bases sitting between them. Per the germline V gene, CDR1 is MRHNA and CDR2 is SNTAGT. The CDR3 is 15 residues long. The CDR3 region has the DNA TGTGCCAGCAGCAAACAGGAAGATAGCAATCAGCCCCAGCATTTT. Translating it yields CASSKQEDSNQPQHF.

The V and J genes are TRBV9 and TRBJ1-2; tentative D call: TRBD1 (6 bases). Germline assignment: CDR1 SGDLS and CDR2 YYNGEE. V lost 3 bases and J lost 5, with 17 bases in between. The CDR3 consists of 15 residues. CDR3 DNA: TGTGCCAGCAGCGGTTACCGGGACACATCGTATGGCTACACCTTC. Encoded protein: CASSGYRDTSYGYTF.

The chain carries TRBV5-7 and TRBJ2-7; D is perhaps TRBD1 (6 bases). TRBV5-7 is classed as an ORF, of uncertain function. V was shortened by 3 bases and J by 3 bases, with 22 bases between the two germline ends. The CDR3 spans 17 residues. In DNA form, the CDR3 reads TGTGCCAGCAGCTATCGCCTGTTGGGGGACAAGGTCTACGAGCAGTACTTC. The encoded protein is CASSYRLLGDKVYEQYF.

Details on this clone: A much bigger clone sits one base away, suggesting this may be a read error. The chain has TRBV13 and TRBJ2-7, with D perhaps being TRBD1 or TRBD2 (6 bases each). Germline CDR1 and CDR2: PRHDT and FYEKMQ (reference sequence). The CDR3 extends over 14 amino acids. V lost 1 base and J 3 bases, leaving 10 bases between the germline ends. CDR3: CASSLEGGSYEQYF. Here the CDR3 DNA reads TGTGCCAGCAGCTTAGAAGGGGGGAGCTACGAGCAGTACTTC. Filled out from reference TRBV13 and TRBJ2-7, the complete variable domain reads AAGVIQSPRHLIKEKRETATLKCYPIPRHDTVYWYQQGPGQDPQFLISFYEKMQSDKGSIPDRFSAQQFSDYHSELNMSSLELGDSALYFCASSLEGGSYEQYFGPGTRLTVT.

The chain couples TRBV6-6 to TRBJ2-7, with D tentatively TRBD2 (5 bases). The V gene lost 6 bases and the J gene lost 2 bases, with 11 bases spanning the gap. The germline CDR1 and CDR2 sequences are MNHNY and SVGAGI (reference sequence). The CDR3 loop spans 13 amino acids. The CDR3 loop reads CASRDRGTYEQYF. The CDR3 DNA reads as TGTGCCAGCAGGGACCGGGGTACCTACGAGCAGTACTTC.

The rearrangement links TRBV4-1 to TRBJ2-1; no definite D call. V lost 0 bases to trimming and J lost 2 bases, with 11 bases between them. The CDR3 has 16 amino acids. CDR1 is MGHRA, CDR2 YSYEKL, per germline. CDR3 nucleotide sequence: TGCGCCAGCAGCCAAGATCGGTCTAGTGCCTACAATGAGCAGTTCTTC. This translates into CASSQDRSSAYNEQFF.

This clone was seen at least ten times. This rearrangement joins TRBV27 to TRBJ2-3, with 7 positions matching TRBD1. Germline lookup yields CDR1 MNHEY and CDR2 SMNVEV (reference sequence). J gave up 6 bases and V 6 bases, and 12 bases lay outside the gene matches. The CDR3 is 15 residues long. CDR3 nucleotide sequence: TGTGCCAGCAGGGGGCTCACCCTGGGACAGGATACGCAGTATTTT. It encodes CASRGLTLGQDTQYF.

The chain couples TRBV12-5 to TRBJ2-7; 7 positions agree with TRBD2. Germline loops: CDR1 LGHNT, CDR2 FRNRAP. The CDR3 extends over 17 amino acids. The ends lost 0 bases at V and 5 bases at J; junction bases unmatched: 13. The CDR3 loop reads CASGLVPNVAGDNEQYF. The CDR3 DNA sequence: TGTGCTAGTGGTTTGGTACCAAATGTGGCGGGAGATAACGAGCAGTACTTC.